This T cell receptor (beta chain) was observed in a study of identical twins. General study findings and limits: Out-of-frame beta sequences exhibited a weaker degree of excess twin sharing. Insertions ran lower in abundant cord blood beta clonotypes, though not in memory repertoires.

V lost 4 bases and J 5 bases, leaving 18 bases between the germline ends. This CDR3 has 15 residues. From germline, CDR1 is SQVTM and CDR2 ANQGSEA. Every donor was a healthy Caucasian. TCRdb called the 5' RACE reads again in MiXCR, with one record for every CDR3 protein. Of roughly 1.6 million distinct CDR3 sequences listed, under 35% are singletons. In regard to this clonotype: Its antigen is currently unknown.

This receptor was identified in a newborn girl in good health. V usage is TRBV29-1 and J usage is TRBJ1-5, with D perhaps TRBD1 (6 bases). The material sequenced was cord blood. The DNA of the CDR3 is TGCAGCGTTGCCCAGACAGGTAACAGGGATCAGCCCCAGCATTTT. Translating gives CSVAQTGNRDQPQHF. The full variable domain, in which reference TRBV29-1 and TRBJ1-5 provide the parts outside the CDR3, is SAVISQKPSRDICQRGTSLTIQCQVDSQVTMMFWYRQQPGQSLTLIATANQGSEATYESGFVIDKFPISRPNLTFSTLTVSNMSPEDSSIYLCSVAQTGNRDQPQHFGDGTRLSIL.